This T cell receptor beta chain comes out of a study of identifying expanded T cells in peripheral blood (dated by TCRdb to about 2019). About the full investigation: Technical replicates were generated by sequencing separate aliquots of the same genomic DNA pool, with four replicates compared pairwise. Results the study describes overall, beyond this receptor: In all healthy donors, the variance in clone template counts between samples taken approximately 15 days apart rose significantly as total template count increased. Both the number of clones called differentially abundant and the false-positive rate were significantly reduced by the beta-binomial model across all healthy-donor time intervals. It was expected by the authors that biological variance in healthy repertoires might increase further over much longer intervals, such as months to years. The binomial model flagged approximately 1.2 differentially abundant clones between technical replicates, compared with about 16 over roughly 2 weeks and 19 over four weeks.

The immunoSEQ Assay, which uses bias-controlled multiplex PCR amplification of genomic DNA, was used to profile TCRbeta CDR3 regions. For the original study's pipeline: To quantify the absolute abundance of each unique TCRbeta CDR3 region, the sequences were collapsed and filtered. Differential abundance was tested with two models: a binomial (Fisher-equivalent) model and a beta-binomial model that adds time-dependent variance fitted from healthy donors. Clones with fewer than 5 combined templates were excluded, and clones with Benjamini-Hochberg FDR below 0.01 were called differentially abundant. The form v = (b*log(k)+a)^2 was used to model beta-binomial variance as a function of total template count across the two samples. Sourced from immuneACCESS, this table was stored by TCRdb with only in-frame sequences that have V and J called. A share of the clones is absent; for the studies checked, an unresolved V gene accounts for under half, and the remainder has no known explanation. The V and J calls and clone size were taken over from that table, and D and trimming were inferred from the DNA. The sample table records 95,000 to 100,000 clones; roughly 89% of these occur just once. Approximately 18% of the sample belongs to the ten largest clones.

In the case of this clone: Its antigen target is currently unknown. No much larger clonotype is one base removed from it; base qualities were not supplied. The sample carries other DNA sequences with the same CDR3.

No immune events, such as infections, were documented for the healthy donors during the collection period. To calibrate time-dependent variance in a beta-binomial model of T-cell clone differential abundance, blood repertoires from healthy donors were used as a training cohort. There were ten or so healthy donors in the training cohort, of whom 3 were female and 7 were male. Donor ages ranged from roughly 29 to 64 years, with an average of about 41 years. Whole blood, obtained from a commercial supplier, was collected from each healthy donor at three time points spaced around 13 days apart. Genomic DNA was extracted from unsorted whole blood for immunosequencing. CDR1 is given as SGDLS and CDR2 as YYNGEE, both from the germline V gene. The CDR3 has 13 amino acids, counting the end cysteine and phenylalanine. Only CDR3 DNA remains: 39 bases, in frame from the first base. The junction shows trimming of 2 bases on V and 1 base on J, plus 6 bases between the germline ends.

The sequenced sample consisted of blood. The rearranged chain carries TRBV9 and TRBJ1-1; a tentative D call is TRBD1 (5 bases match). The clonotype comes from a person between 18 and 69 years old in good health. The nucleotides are TGTGCCAGCAGCGTCCAGGGGAACACTGAAGCTTTCTTT. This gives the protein CASSVQGNTEAFF.